This T cell receptor beta chain originates from a study of T cell responses to AZD1222 COVID-19 vaccine. Notes on the study in general: Clonal diversity may have been underestimated, and the donors were mostly white British, with more females than males. The study reported that nearly half of spike-specific TCRs target unmutated variant regions.

Produced via immunoSEQ multiplex PCR; TCRdb's table is partial and in-frame only. The repertoire holds approximately 99,000 clones, about 82% seen once, with over 3% in the top ten. This clone was recorded once. Antigen unknown. V lost 4 bases, J lost 3 bases, and 8 bases stayed unmatched. The CDR3 consists of 15 residues. Looked up from germline, CDR1 is SGHRS and CDR2 is YFSETQ. The chain has TRBV5-1 and TRBJ1-1, with TRBD1 identical over 8 bases. This receptor was obtained from an adult in good health. Sequenced material: peripheral blood, taken on day 0 of AZD1222 vaccination. CDR3 DNA sequence: TGCGCCAGCAGCCCCCGACAGGGGTTGGACACTGAAGCTTTCTTT. Its translation is CASSPRQGLDTEAFF.